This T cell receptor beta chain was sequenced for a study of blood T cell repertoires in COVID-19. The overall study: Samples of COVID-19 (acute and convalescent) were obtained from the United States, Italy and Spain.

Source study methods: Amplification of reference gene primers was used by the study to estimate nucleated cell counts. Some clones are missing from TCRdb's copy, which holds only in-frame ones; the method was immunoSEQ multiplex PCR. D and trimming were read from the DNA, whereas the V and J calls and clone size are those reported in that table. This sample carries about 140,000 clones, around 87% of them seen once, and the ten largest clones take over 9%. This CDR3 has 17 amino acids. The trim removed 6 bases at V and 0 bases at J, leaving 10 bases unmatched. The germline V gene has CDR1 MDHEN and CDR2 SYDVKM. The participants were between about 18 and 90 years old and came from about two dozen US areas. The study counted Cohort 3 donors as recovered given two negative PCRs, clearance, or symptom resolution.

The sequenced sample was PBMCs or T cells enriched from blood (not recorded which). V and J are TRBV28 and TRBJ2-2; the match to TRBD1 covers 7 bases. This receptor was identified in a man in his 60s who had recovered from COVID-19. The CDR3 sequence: CASSPSGQPSNTGELFF. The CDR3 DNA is TGTGCCAGCAGCCCCTCGGGACAGCCATCGAACACCGGGGAGCTGTTTTTT.